This T cell receptor (beta chain) was captured in a study of T cell responses to AZD1222 COVID-19 vaccine. In germline, CDR1 is SNHLY, CDR2 FYNNEI. The ends were cut back, 4 bases at V and 10 bases at J, with 17 bases in the middle. The length of the CDR3 is 15 residues. The protocol was immunoSEQ multiplex PCR, while the TCRdb copy is restricted to in-frame clones and leaves out a portion. The sample comprises 150,000 to 200,000 clones, 80% to 90% of which are singletons, and about 9.9% rests with the top ten. The receptor comes from an adult who received the AZD1222 COVID-19 vaccine. The chain couples TRBV2 to TRBJ1-6, with D perhaps TRBD1 (6 bases). Sequences were derived from peripheral blood, sampled 28 days after the second AZD1222 dose. In DNA, the CDR3 is TGTGCCAGCAGTGTTTCGGTCGGGACAAGATCACCCCTCCACTTT. As protein: CASSVSVGTRSPLHF. Drawing the rest from reference TRBV2 and TRBJ1-6, the complete variable domain is EPEVTQTPSHQVTQMGQEVILRCVPISNHLYFYWYRQILGQKVEFLVSFYNNEISEKSEIFDDQFSVERPDGSNFTLKIRSTKLEDSAMYFCASSVSVGTRSPLHFGNGTRLTVT.